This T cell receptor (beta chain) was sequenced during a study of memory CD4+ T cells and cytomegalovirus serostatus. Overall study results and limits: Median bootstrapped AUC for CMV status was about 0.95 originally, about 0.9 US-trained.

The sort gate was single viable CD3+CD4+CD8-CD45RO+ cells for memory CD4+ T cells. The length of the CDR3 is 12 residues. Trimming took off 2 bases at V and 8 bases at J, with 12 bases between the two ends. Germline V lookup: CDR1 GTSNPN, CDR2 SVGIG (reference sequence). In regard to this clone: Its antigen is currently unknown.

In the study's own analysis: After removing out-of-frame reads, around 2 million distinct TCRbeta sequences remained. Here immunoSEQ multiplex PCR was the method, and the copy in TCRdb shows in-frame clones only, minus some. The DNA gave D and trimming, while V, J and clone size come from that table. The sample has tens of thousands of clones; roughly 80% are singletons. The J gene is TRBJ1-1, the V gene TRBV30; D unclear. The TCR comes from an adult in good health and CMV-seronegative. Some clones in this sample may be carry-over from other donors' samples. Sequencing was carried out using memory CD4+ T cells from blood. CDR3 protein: CAWSPSAGEAFF. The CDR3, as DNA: TGTGCCTGGAGTCCTTCAGCCGGGGAAGCTTTCTTT.